This passage covers 21 T cell receptor beta chains from one sample sequenced in a study of breast tumors, draining lymph nodes, adjacent tissues. Axillary draining lymph nodes of breast cancer patients supplied the node samples. TCRdb processed the multiplex PCR reads anew with MiXCR; each CDR3 protein has one entry. Here the sample spans approximately 150,000 distinct CDR3 sequences, about 33% being singletons. Source material: axillary lymph node tissue. These TCRs come from a female donor with breast cancer. Some clones in this sample may be carry-over from other donors' samples.

This clonotype showed up many times. The gene calls are TRBV12-3 or TRBV12-4 and TRBJ1-5; D is unresolved. Trimming removed 6 bases at V and 0 bases at J, with 3 bases between. The CDR3 has 12 residues. CDR3 sequence reads: CASSRSNQPQHF. The CDR3, as DNA: TGTGCCAGCAGCCGTAGCAATCAGCCCCAGCATTTT.

This clonotype was counted ten times or more. The rearrangement uses TRBV20-1 and TRBJ1-2, with 7 bases identical to TRBD1. V shed 5 bases and J 2 bases; nucleotides not matched to a gene: 11. The CDR3 spans 15 residues. Germline assignment: CDR1 DFQATT and CDR2 SNEGSKA (reference sequence). CDR3 sequence reads: CSAYPQGQFNYGYTF. The DNA of the CDR3 is TGCAGTGCTTATCCACAGGGGCAGTTCAACTATGGCTACACCTTC.

V is TRBV25-1 and J is TRBJ2-6; possible D gene TRBD2, 5 bases. The CDR3 runs to 16 residues. Germline V lookup: CDR1 MGHDK, CDR2 SYGVNS. Deletions cut 7 bases from V and 1 base from J, with 14 bases between. The CDR3 is CASTGRGLSGANVLTF. CDR3 coding DNA: TGTGCCAGCACTGGACGAGGGTTATCTGGGGCCAACGTCCTGACTTTC.

This clonotype came up many times. This chain links TRBV20-1 with TRBJ2-3; 11 bases align to TRBD2. This CDR3 is 15 amino acids long. V trimming: 1 base; J trimming: 5 bases; junction bases outside the gene matches: 5. The germline V gene has CDR1 DFQATT and CDR2 SNEGSKA (reference sequence). Here the CDR3 DNA reads TGCAGTGCTAGAGGTAGCGGGGGGGTGTTAGATACGCAGTATTTT. Residues: CSARGSGGVLDTQYF.

The chain couples TRBV10-3 to TRBJ1-1; D is ambiguous. V shed 7 bases and J shed 1 base, with 13 bases lying between them. CDR3 length: 14 residues. The germline gives CDR1 ENHRY, CDR2 SYGVKD. Here the CDR3 reads CAIKRSGKNTEAFF. CDR3 nucleotides: TGTGCCATCAAACGGTCCGGAAAGAACACTGAAGCTTTCTTT.

This clonotype was found many times. This chain links TRBV2 with TRBJ1-5, with unresolved D. V was clipped by 3 bases and J by 6 bases, with 12 bases between them. This CDR3 region has 14 residues. In germline, CDR1 is SNHLY, CDR2 FYNNEI. The CDR3 region has the DNA TGTGCCAGCAGTGATATCTCTTTGGGTCAGCCCCAGCATTTT. Translated: CASSDISLGQPQHF. The whole variable domain, filled in from reference TRBV2 and TRBJ1-5, reads EPEVTQTPSHQVTQMGQEVILRCVPISNHLYFYWYRQILGQKVEFLVSFYNNEISEKSEIFDDQFSVERPDGSNFTLKIRSTKLEDSAMYFCASSDISLGQPQHFGDGTRLSIL.

The rearrangement joins TRBV28 to TRBJ2-5; 8 positions match TRBD2. Germline V gene data show CDR1 as MDHEN and CDR2 as SYDVKM. With V trimmed by 5 bases and J by 1 base, 9 bases remained unmatched. CDR3 length: 16 residues. CDR3 in DNA: TGTGCCAGCAGTGCCCCCCGGGGGGGCTCCCAAGAGACCCAGTACTTC. Protein product: CASSAPRGGSQETQYF.

This clonotype has ten or more counts. The genes are TRBV6-5 and TRBJ1-2, with 7 bases matching TRBD1. CDR1 is MNHEY and CDR2 is SVGAGI in the germline V gene. The CDR3 spans 15 residues. With V trimmed by 5 bases and J by 3 bases, 9 bases remained unmatched. The DNA of the CDR3 is TGTGCCAGCAGTAAAACCTCCGGGACAGACTATGGCTACACCTTC. Translating gives CASSKTSGTDYGYTF.

This clonotype was picked up many times. J is TRBJ1-4 and V is TRBV12-3 or TRBV12-4; 8 bases fit TRBD1. The CDR3 is 14 amino acids. V dropped 5 bases and J dropped 7; count of bases not matched to a gene: 6. CDR3 protein: CASSTGQGGEKLFF. The CDR3 DNA sequence: TGTGCCAGCAGTACAGGACAGGGCGGTGAAAAACTGTTTTTT.

This clonotype has a count of ten or more. This chain joins TRBV28 and TRBJ2-5; D is possibly TRBD1 or TRBD2 (5 bases each). The CDR3 loop spans 14 amino acids. V gave up 2 bases and J gave up 4 bases, with 11 bases separating them. Germline CDR1 is MDHEN and CDR2 is SYDVKM. The CDR3 DNA reads TGTGCCAGCAGTTTAGGGGGTTCAGGAGAGACCCAGTACTTC. Its translation is CASSLGGSGETQYF.

This chain joins TRBV2 and TRBJ1-1; D is unresolved. Per germline, CDR1 SNHLY and CDR2 FYNNEI. The CDR3 has 14 amino acids. Trimming left V 1 base short and J 3 bases short, with 9 bases between. The CDR3 protein is CASSEGRAYTEAFF. CDR3 DNA: TGTGCCAGCAGTGAAGGGCGGGCGTACACTGAAGCTTTCTTT. The full variable domain, its missing parts supplied by reference TRBV2 and TRBJ1-1, is EPEVTQTPSHQVTQMGQEVILRCVPISNHLYFYWYRQILGQKVEFLVSFYNNEISEKSEIFDDQFSVERPDGSNFTLKIRSTKLEDSAMYFCASSEGRAYTEAFFGQGTRLTVV.

This clonotype has ten or more counts. The chain is built from TRBV20-1 and TRBJ2-5; D is ambiguous. Deletions cut 5 bases from V and 5 bases from J, with 9 bases between. Germline V gene data show CDR1 as DFQATT and CDR2 as SNEGSKA (reference sequence). The CDR3 contains 11 residues. The CDR3 is CSAATLETQYF. CDR3 coding DNA: TGCAGTGCTGCGACCCTGGAGACCCAGTACTTC.

A note on this clonotype: A much larger clone lies one base from this, so it may be a read error. The CDR3 DNA is TGTGCCAGCAGCCGTGACGGGACGGGGAAAAACATTCGGTACTTC. As protein: CASSRDGTGKNIRYF. V is TRBV7-9 and J is TRBJ2-4; the D gene could be TRBD1 or TRBD2 (5 bases each). Germline CDR1 is SEHNR and CDR2 is FQNEAQ (reference sequence). The length of the CDR3 is 15 residues.

This clonotype has at least ten counts. V is TRBV6-2 or TRBV6-3 and J is TRBJ2-5, with 8 bases that match TRBD2. The length of the CDR3 is 13 residues. With 6 bases clipped from V and 3 bases from J, the junction kept 3 bases outside the gene matches. Germline V gene lookup returns CDR1 MNHEY and CDR2 SVGEGT. DNA for the CDR3: TGTGCCAGCAGAACTAGCGGCGAAGAGACCCAGTACTTC. Protein sequence: CASRTSGEETQYF.

This clonotype was observed many times. The genes are TRBV19 and TRBJ1-2, with 8 nucleotides matching TRBD1. Germline assignment: CDR1 LNHDA and CDR2 SQIVND (reference sequence). CDR3 length: 15 residues. The V gene end was trimmed by 1 base and the J gene end by 9 bases; junction bases not matched to a gene: 10. The CDR3 DNA is TGTGCCAGTAGTATAGCCCGGACAGGGCTTCGAAGCTACACCTTC. It translates to CASSIARTGLRSYTF.

As to this clonotype: A read error may be the cause here, since a much bigger clone is one base away. CDR3 coding DNA: TGTGCCAGCATGGACCTTTCGAGTGAGCAGTTCTTC. Translation: CASMDLSSEQFF. The chain recombines TRBV28 with TRBJ2-1, with D uncertain. V dropped 7 bases and J dropped 9 bases, with 13 bases sitting between them. The germline V gene has CDR1 MDHEN and CDR2 SYDVKM. The CDR3 is 12 residues long.

In the case of this clonotype: A junction boundary mismatches the germline segment, possibly from a read error. The chain links TRBV9 to TRBJ2-5; D could derive from TRBD1 or TRBD2 (5 bases each). CDR3 size: 14 residues. CDR1 SGDLS and CDR2 YYNGEE come from the germline V gene. The CDR3 is CASTRDGREETQSF. The CDR3 DNA is TGTGCCAGCACTCGGGACGGTCGAGAAGAGACCCAGTCCTTC.

This clonotype was counted many times. V usage is TRBV20-1 and J usage is TRBJ2-7; the D gene is possibly TRBD2 (6 bases). Germline V lookup: CDR1 DFQATT, CDR2 SNEGSKA (reference sequence). V was pared by 5 bases and J by 6 bases, with 20 bases between. The CDR3 loop spans 14 amino acids. The CDR3 DNA reads as TGCAGTGCTGAAGGGACTCTACCTCCCTCCGAGCAGTACTTC. It is translated as CSAEGTLPPSEQYF.

As concerns this clonotype: A much larger clone is a single base away; this may be a read error. The conserved phenylalanine or tryptophan normally closing the CDR3 is absent here, so this likely arose from a read error. The rearrangement uses TRBV7-9 and TRBJ2-3; tentative D call: TRBD2 (5 bases). The CDR3 has 14 amino acids. The V gene lost 6 bases and the J gene lost 5 bases, with 15 bases spanning the gap. Germline V gene lookup returns CDR1 SEHNR and CDR2 FQNEAQ (reference sequence). The CDR3 here is CASSSPSRGDTQYL. The DNA of the CDR3 is TGTGCCAGCAGTTCCCCGTCCCGGGGAGATACGCAGTATCTT.

This clonotype was seen repeatedly, ten times or more. The V and J genes are TRBV9 and TRBJ2-1, with 10 bases aligning to TRBD2. CDR1 is SGDLS and CDR2 is YYNGEE in the germline V gene. The CDR3 loop spans 15 amino acids. Trimming removed 2 bases from V and 2 bases from J; junction bases left unmatched: 1. The DNA for the CDR3 is TGTGCCAGCAGCGTTAGCGGGGGGACCTACAATGAGCAGTTCTTC. Translation: CASSVSGGTYNEQFF.

This clonotype was picked up many times. J is TRBJ1-5 and V is TRBV28; TRBD1 might be the D (6 bases). CDR3 length: 16 amino acids. Trimming removed 6 bases at V and 7 bases at J, with 22 bases between. Germline lookup yields CDR1 MDHEN and CDR2 SYDVKM. The CDR3 DNA reads as TGTGCCAGCAGCTACGGATTACAGGGTTCGGGCCAGCCCCAGCATTTT. This translates into CASSYGLQGSGQPQHF.